This is a list of T cell receptor beta chains from one sample in a study of human T cells and chemical hapten exposure. MiXCR was run by TCRdb on the RACE reads, yielding one entry per CDR3 protein. The sample lists more than 300,000 distinct CDR3 sequences, around 5.5% occurring once. The sample here was whole blood, taken in connection with sensitization to the hapten diphenylcyclopropenone (DPC). The receptor set was obtained from a woman between 45 and 65 years old with alopecia areata. Some clones in this sample may be carry-over from other donors' samples. The CDR3 runs from the conserved cysteine through the conserved F or W. D genes are given only for firm matches. Clone sizes are given selectively: once, few, many, or a class where the clone is expanded.

>many|TRBD1|TRBV9|TRBJ1-1
TGTGCCAGCAGCGTAGACGGGACAGAGAACACTGAAGCTTTCTTT
CASSVDGTENTEAFF
>few|TRBD2|TRBV7-6|TRBJ2-1
TGTGCCAGCAGCTTAGGTCAAGCGGGGGGGCATGAGCAGTTCTTC
CASSLGQAGGHEQFF
>few|-|TRBV2|TRBJ1-6
TGTGCCAGCAGTGGGACAGCTCGAAATTCACCCCTCCACTTT
CASSGTARNSPLHF
>many|-|TRBV15|TRBJ2-1
TGTGCCACCAGCGCCATGAATGAGCAGTTCTTC
CATSAMNEQFF
>many|-|TRBV5-1|TRBJ1-4
TGCGCCAGCAGCATCGAGAGGGCAACTAATGAAAAACTGTTTTTT
CASSIERATNEKLFF
>many|-|TRBV3-1|TRBJ1-1
TGTGCCAGCAGCCAGGGGGCCCACACTGAAGCTTTCTTT
CASSQGAHTEAFF
>many|-|TRBV3-1|TRBJ1-1
TGTGCCAGCAGCCAGGGAGGGAGGACTGAAGCTTTCTTT
CASSQGGRTEAFF
>few|TRBD2|TRBV20-1|TRBJ2-1
TGCAGTGCTGGGGGGGACCGTCCCTACAATGAGCAGTTCTTC
CSAGGDRPYNEQFF
>many|TRBD1|TRBV7-9|TRBJ2-1
TGTGCCAGCAGCGCAGGACAGGGTGGTCTAAGATTCTTC
CASSAGQGGLRFF
>many|-|TRBV5-6|TRBJ2-7
TGTGCCAGCAGCTTGGGTTTGGATCCCTCGGCCTACGAGCAGTACTTC
CASSLGLDPSAYEQYF
>many|-|TRBV7-9|TRBJ1-2
TGTGCCGCCGGGGAGGGCTATGGCTACACCTTC
CAAGEGYGYTF
>many|TRBD1|TRBV20-1|TRBJ1-5
TGCAGTGCTGGAATTACAGGGGGCGGTCAGCCCCAGCATTTT
CSAGITGGGQPQHF
>-|TRBD1|TRBV5-1|TRBJ1-6
TGCGCCAGCAGCCGAATCCCGGGACAGGGGGTAAATAATTCACCCCTCCACTTT
CASSRIPGQGVNNSPLHF
>many|-|TRBV2|TRBJ2-7
TGTGCCAGCAGTGATGAGGACGAGCAGTACTTC
CASSDEDEQYF
>-|TRBD2|TRBV4-1|TRBJ2-3
TGCGCCAGCAGCCTCCTTCCGGGACTAGCGGGAGGCCAAAGCACAGATACGCAGTATTTT
CASSLLPGLAGGQSTDTQYF
>-|TRBD2|TRBV2|TRBJ2-1
TGTGCCAGCAGAAAACGGCTAGCGGGAGTATATGAGCAGTTCTTC
CASRKRLAGVYEQFF
>-|-|TRBV24-1|TRBJ2-1
TGTGCCACCAGTGATGGGCTAGCCTACAATGAGCAGTTCTTC
CATSDGLAYNEQFF
>few|-|TRBV2|TRBJ1-5
TGTGCCAGCAGTGAGAGTTCGGGGGGTAGACAGCCCCAGCATTTT
CASSESSGGRQPQHF
>few|TRBD1|TRBV12-3/TRBV12-4|TRBJ2-1
TGTGCCAGCAGTATCGACAGGGGCTCCTACAATGAGCAGTTCTTC
CASSIDRGSYNEQFF
>many|-|TRBV6-2/TRBV6-3|TRBJ1-1
TGTGCCAGCAGTTACATGGTGAACACTGAAGCTTTCTTT
CASSYMVNTEAFF
>few|-|TRBV14|TRBJ2-1
TGTGCCAGCAGCCAATTTGCGTATGAGCAGTTCTTC
CASSQFAYEQFF
>few|TRBD1|TRBV29-1|TRBJ1-1
TGCAGCGCAAGACAGGGACTTTACACTGAAGCTTTCTTT
CSARQGLYTEAFF
>many|-|TRBV15|TRBJ1-1
TGTGCCACCAGCAGAGCGGGACTGGGAGTGAACACTGAAGCTTTCTTT
CATSRAGLGVNTEAFF
>many|-|TRBV18|TRBJ1-1
TGTGCCAGCTCACCGAACCAGATACGGGGAGGCACTGAAGCTTTCTTT
CASSPNQIRGGTEAFF
>many|TRBD2|TRBV6-6|TRBJ2-3
TGTGCCAGCAGTTACTCGGGACTAGCGGGGGCGGCAGATACGCAGTATTTT
CASSYSGLAGAADTQYF
>-|TRBD1|TRBV28|TRBJ1-1
TGTGCCAGCAGTCCCCAGGGGGTAGCAGCTTTCTTT
CASSPQGVAAFF
>few|-|TRBV7-9|TRBJ2-7
TGTGCCAGCAGCCCGGGGCCAGGAGCATACGAGCAGTACTTC
CASSPGPGAYEQYF
>many|-|TRBV20-1|TRBJ2-7
TGCAGTGCTAGAGATCTTTTGGGAAATATCTACGAGCAGTACTTC
CSARDLLGNIYEQYF
>many|TRBD2|TRBV5-5|TRBJ2-3
TGTGCCAGCAGCGAGGGACTAGCGGCGGGCGCAGATACGCAGTATTTT
CASSEGLAAGADTQYF
>few|TRBD2|TRBV12-3/TRBV12-4|TRBJ2-1
TGTGCCAGCCGAACGGGGGGGCGCCCCAATGAGCAGTTCTTC
CASRTGGRPNEQFF
>many|-|TRBV6-2/TRBV6-3|TRBJ1-1
TGTGCCAGCAGCCACCCCCAAAGGGGTACTGAAGCTTTCTTT
CASSHPQRGTEAFF
>-|-|TRBV7-2|TRBJ2-7
TGTGCCAGCAGCTTCCTCGGCGGGGAGGACGAGCAGTACTTC
CASSFLGGEDEQYF
>many|TRBD1|TRBV29-1|TRBJ1-2
TGCAGCGTAGACGGGACAGGGATGGGTAATGGCTATGGCTACACCTTC
CSVDGTGMGNGYGYTF
>-|TRBD2|TRBV6-2/TRBV6-3|TRBJ2-3
TGTGCCAGCAGTTGGGGGGGGGAGGCGAATACGCAGTATTTT
CASSWGGEANTQYF
>many|TRBD1|TRBV2|TRBJ1-5
TGTGCCAGCAGATACGGACAGGGACATCAGCCCCAGCATTTT
CASRYGQGHQPQHF
>-|-|TRBV12-3/TRBV12-4|TRBJ1-1
TGTGCCAGCAGTTTAGGGACTCACATGAACACTGAAGCTTTCTTT
CASSLGTHMNTEAFF
>few|TRBD2|TRBV5-4|TRBJ2-3
TGTGCCAGCAGCACCGGGACTAGCGGGAGGGCTGATACGCAGTATTTT
CASSTGTSGRADTQYF
>-|-|TRBV29-1|TRBJ2-3
TGCAGCGTTGAATCGGTGGGCACAGATACGCAGTATTTT
CSVESVGTDTQYF
>-|-|TRBV2|TRBJ1-5
TGTGCCAGCAGCCTCGAGTTTCAGCCCCAGCATTTT
CASSLEFQPQHF
>many|TRBD1|TRBV7-9|TRBJ1-4
TGTGCCAGCAGCCCACCCCCGGGACAGCCTAATGAAAAACTGTTTTTT
CASSPPPGQPNEKLFF
>many|TRBD2|TRBV5-1|TRBJ2-3
TGCGCCAGCAGCTTGGTCGGCGGGGGACTCACAGATACGCAGTATTTT
CASSLVGGGLTDTQYF
>-|TRBD1|TRBV5-1|TRBJ1-4
TGCGCCAGCAGCTACGGACAGGGTAAAGATGAAAAACTGTTTTTT
CASSYGQGKDEKLFF
>many|TRBD1|TRBV10-1|TRBJ1-1
TGCGCCAGCAGTGAGAGCGGGACAGGGTCCCGCGAAATGAACACTGAAGCTTTCTTT
CASSESGTGSREMNTEAFF
>many|-|TRBV12-3/TRBV12-4|TRBJ2-5
TGTGCCAGCAGTTCGGACAGTAACCAAGAGACCCAGTACTTC
CASSSDSNQETQYF